The sequence of this T cell receptor (beta chain) was determined in a study of Ad26.COV2.S vaccination and SARS-CoV-2 variants. Study-level background: The donor was enrolled in the Ad26.COV2.S arm of the COV1001 trial.

Treatment specified: roughly 19 received Ad26.COV2.S at low or high dose, single or two shots; roughly five received placebo; per-sample allocation not given. Vaccine and placebo recipients were sampled on day 63 after the first injection. The study, taken as a whole, reports: Across vaccine and placebo recipients, the breadth of non-spike TCRs was similar.

The method was immunoSEQ multiplex PCR; TCRdb's version includes in-frame clones alone and lacks a portion of them. The sample has under 500,000 clones, about 92% seen once. As to this clone: Antigen: not known.

V shed 0 bases and J 5 bases; nucleotides not matched to a gene: 12. This CDR3 comprises 18 residues. Germline V gene data show CDR1 as KGHDR and CDR2 as SFDVKD. This sequence was found in a person aged 18-60 years who received the Ad26.COV2.S COVID-19 vaccine or a placebo. Here the sequenced sample was peripheral blood, taken in a trial of Ad26.COV2.S vaccine versus placebo. The chain couples TRBV24-1 to TRBJ1-2, with 9 bases matching TRBD1. The CDR3 DNA follows: TGTGCCACCAGTGATTTGGGGGTGGGGGGACAGGGATGGTATGGCTACACCTTC. Protein product: CATSDLGVGGQGWYGYTF.